The entry that follows covers one T cell receptor beta chain sequence. For TCR, cDNA came from 5'RACE template switching, which added a universal primer site and UMIs. One entry per CDR3 protein, called by TCRdb with MiXCR from the 5' RACE reads. The sample yields some 560,000 distinct CDR3 sequences, about 19% seen once. This sample is drawn from a study of T cells after yellow fever vaccination. Across the whole study: Preparation used SMART-Seq v4 Ultra Low Input for the low-cell-number fractions.

The sequences come from PBMCs, collected 15 days after the yellow fever booster vaccination. The TCR was taken from a man aged 30 to 39 who received the YFV17D yellow fever vaccine.

CDR3 in amino acids: CASSLGDREVPSGYF. CDR3 sequence (DNA): TGCGCCAGCAGCTTGGGGGACAGGGAAGTCCCCTCCGGGTACTTC. This rearrangement joins TRBV5-1 to TRBJ2-7, with 9 bases lining up with TRBD1. The V and J ends lost 0 bases and 12 bases, in that order; junction bases with no gene match: 13. Germline assignment: CDR1 SGHRS and CDR2 YFSETQ. CDR3 length: 15 residues. The whole variable domain, filled in from reference TRBV5-1 and TRBJ2-7, reads KAGVTQTPRYLIKTRGQQVTLSCSPISGHRSVSWYQQTPGQGLQFLFEYFSETQRNKGNFPGRFSGRQFSNSRSEMNVSTLELGDSALYLCASSLGDREVPSGYFGPGTRLTVT.